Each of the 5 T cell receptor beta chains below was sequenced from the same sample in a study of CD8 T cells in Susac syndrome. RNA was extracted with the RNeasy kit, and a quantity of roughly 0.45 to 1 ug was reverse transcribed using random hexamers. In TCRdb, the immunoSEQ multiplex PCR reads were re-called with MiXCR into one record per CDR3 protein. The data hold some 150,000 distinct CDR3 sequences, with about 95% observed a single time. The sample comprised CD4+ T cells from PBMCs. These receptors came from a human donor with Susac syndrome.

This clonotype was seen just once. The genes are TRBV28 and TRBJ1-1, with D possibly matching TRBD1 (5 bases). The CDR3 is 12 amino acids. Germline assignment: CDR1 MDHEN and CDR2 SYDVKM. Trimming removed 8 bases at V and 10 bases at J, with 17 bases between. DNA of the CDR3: TGTGCCAGCTTACCCATCGGGGGTGGAGCTTTCTTT. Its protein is CASLPIGGGAFF.

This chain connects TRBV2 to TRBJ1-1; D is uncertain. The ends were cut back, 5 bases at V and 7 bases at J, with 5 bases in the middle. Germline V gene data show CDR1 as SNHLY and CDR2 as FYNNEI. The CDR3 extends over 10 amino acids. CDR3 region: CASSNVEAFF. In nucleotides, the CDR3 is TGTGCCAGCAGTAACGTTGAAGCTTTCTTT.

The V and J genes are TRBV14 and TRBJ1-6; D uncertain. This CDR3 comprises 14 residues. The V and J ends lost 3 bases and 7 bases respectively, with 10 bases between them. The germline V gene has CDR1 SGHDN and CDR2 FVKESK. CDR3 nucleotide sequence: TGTGCCAGCAGCCAGAGGCAGCTAAATTCACCCCTCCACTTT. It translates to CASSQRQLNSPLHF.

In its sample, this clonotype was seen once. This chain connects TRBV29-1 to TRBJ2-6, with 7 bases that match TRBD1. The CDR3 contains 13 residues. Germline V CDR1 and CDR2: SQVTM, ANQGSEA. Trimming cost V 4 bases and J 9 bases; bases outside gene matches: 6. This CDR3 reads CSVVTGEVNVLTF. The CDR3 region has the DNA TGCAGCGTTGTTACAGGGGAAGTCAACGTCCTGACTTTC. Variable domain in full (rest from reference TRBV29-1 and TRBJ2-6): SAVISQKPSRDICQRGTSLTIQCQVDSQVTMMFWYRQQPGQSLTLIATANQGSEATYESGFVIDKFPISRPNLTFSTLTVSNMSPEDSSIYLCSVVTGEVNVLTFGAGSRLTVL.

Here the CDR3 reads CGGQTINEKLFF. CDR3 sequence (DNA): TGCGGGGGCCAAACGATTAATGAAAAACTGTTTTTT. The V and J genes are TRBV29-1 and TRBJ1-4; weak D call: TRBD1 (6 bases). Germline assignment: CDR1 SQVTM and CDR2 ANQGSEA. The CDR3 loop spans 12 amino acids.